The clone carrying this TCR beta chain has only one observation. Its antigen is not known. This record comes from a study of shared clonotypes between healthy human individuals. Assay execution proceeded at the deep level. The table came from immunoSEQ multiplex PCR; TCRdb's copy has only in-frame clones and leaves some out. Seen here are about 580,000 clones, 95% to 98% observed once, and the top ten hold approximately 0.3%. V gave up 0 bases and J gave up 2 bases, with 13 bases separating them. The germline gives CDR1 MNHNS, CDR2 SASEGT. The CDR3 contains 16 residues. Regarding the study as a whole: When compared with the clonotypes that were shared by all four sorted-subset donors, the non-shared clonotypes turned out to have lower generation probabilities. Memory subsets generally showed lower estimated richness than naive subsets.

Naive CD8 populations comprised CD45RO-negative cells positively selected for CCR7, excluding terminally differentiated effector memory CD45RA+ cells. The chain uses TRBV6-1 and TRBJ1-1; perhaps TRBD1 as D (6 bases). The specimen sequenced was naive CD8+ T cells sorted from blood. This TCR was recovered from a man aged 25 to 45 in good health. CDR3 in DNA: TGTGCCAGCAGTGAAGCCTTTGGGACATTCAACACTGAAGCTTTCTTT. This encodes CASSEAFGTFNTEAFF.